This TCR beta chain is from a study of blood T cell repertoires in COVID-19. Study as a whole: Some COVID-19 samples were acute and others convalescent; all came from the United States, Italy and Spain. Sample material is recorded as cDNA or gDNA derived from T cells, B-cell-depleted T cells, or PBMCs.

Original analysis: The authors estimated nucleated cell counts from reference gene primer amplification. Sequencing was performed with immunoSEQ multiplex PCR; in TCRdb, only in-frame clones are kept and a portion is missing. Clone size and V and J calls were adopted from that table, with D and trimming inferred from the DNA. The data hold roughly 450,000 clones, with 80% to 95% observed a single time. Either two negative PCRs, clearance, or symptom resolution qualified Cohort 3 donors as recovered. The CDR3 is 11 residues long. Trimming took off 5 bases at V and 10 bases at J, with 9 bases between the two ends. This clone was counted once.

The rearrangement links TRBV12-3 or TRBV12-4 to TRBJ1-5; D perhaps matches TRBD1 (6 bases). The source material was PBMCs or T cells enriched from blood (not recorded which). The TCR sequence derives from a man younger than 30 who had recovered from COVID-19. CDR3 in DNA: TGTGCCAGCAGTGGACAGACACCCCAGCATTTT. Its protein product is CASSGQTPQHF.